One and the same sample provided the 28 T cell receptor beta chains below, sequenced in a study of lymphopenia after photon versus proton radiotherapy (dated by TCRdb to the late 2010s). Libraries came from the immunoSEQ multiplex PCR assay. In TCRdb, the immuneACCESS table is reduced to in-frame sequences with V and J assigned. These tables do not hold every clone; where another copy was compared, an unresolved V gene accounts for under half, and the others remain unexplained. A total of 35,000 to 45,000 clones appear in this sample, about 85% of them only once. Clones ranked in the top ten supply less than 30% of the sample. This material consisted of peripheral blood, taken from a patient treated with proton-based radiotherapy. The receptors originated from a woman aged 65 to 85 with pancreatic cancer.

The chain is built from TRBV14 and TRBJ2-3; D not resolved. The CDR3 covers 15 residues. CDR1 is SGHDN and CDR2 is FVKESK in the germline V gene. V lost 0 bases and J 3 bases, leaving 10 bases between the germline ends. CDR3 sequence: CASSQEGPGTDTQYF. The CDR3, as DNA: TGTGCCAGCAGCCAAGAGGGCCCCGGGACAGATACGCAGTATTTT. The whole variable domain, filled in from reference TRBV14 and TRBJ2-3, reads EAGVTQFPSHSVIEKGQTVTLRCDPISGHDNLYWYRRVMGKEIKFLLHFVKESKQDESGMPNNRFLAERTGGTYSTLKVQPAELEDSGVYFCASSQEGPGTDTQYFGPGTRLTVL.

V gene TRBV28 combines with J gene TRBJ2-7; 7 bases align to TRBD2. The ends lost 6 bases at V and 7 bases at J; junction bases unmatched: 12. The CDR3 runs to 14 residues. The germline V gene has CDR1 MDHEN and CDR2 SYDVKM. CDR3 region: CASSNWGEGREQYF. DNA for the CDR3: TGTGCCAGCAGCAACTGGGGGGAGGGCCGGGAGCAGTACTTC. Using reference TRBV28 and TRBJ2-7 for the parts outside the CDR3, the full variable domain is DVKVTQSSRYLVKRTGEKVFLECVQDMDHENMFWYRQDPGLGLRLIYFSYDVKMKEKGDIPEGYSVSREKKERFSLILESASTNQTSMYLCASSNWGEGREQYFGPGTRLTVT.

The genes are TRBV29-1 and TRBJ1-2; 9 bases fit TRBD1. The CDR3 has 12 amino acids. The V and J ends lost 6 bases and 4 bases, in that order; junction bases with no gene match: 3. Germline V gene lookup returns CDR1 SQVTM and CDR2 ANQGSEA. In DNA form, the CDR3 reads TGCAGCGTAGCACAGGGGGCCTATGGCTACACCTTC. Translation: CSVAQGAYGYTF.

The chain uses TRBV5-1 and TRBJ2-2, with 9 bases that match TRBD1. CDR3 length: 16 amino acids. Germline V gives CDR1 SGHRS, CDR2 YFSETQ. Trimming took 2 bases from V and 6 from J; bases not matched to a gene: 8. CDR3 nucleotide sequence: TGCGCCAGCAGCTTAGGTGGCGGGACAGGGCCCGGGGAGCTGTTTTTT. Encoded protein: CASSLGGGTGPGELFF. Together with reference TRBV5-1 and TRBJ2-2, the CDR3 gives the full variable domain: KAGVTQTPRYLIKTRGQQVTLSCSPISGHRSVSWYQQTPGQGLQFLFEYFSETQRNKGNFPGRFSGRQFSNSRSEMNVSTLELGDSALYLCASSLGGGTGPGELFFGEGSRLTVL.

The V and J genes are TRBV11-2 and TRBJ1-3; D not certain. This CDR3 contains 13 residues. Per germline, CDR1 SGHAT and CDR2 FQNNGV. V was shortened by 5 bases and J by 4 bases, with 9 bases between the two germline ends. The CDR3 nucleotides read TGTGCCAGCAGCCGAGAGAGCGGAAACACCATATATTTT. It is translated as CASSRESGNTIYF. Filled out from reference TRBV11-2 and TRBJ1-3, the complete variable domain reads EAGVAQSPRYKIIEKRQSVAFWCNPISGHATLYWYQQILGQGPKLLIQFQNNGVVDDSQLPKDRFSAERLKGVDSTLKIQPAKLEDSAVYLCASSRESGNTIYFGEGSWLTVV.

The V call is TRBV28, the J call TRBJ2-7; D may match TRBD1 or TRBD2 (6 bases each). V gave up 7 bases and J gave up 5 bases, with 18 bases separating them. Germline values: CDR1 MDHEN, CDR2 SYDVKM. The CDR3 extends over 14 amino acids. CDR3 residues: CASIGQLRGDEQYF. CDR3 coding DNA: TGTGCCAGCATTGGGCAGCTAAGGGGGGACGAGCAGTACTTC. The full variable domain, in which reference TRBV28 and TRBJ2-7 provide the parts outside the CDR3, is DVKVTQSSRYLVKRTGEKVFLECVQDMDHENMFWYRQDPGLGLRLIYFSYDVKMKEKGDIPEGYSVSREKKERFSLILESASTNQTSMYLCASIGQLRGDEQYFGPGTRLTVT.

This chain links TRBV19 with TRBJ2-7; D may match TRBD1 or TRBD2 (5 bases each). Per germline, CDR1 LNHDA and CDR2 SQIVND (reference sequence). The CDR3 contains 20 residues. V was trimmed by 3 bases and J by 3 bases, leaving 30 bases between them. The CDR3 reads CASSIGWGIGQAGVRYEQYF. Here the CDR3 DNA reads TGTGCCAGTAGTATCGGTTGGGGGATTGGGCAGGCTGGTGTTCGCTACGAGCAGTACTTC.

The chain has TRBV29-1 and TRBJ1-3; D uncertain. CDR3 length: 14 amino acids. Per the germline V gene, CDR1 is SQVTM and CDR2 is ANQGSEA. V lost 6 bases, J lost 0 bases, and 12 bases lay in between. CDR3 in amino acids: CSVRGISSGNTIYF. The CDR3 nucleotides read TGCAGCGTCCGAGGGATCTCCTCTGGAAACACCATATATTTT.

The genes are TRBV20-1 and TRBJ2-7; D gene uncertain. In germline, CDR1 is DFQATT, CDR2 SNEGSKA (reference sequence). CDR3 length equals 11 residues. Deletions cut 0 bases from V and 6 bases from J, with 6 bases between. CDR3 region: CSARDRAEQYF. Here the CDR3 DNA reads TGCAGTGCTAGAGATCGGGCCGAGCAGTACTTC.

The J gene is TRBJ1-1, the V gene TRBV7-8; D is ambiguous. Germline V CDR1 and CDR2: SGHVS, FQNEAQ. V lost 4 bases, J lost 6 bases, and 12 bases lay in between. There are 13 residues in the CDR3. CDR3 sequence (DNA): TGTGCCAGCAGCTCCCTTGCGGGGTCTGAAGCTTTCTTT. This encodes CASSSLAGSEAFF.

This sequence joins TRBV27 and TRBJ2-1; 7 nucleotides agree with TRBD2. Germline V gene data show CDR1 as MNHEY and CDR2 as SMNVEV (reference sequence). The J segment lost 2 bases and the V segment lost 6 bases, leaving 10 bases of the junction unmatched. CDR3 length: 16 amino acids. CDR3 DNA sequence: TGTGCCAGCAGCCAAGGCGGGGGTGGACCCTACAATGAGCAGTTCTTC. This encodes CASSQGGGGPYNEQFF.

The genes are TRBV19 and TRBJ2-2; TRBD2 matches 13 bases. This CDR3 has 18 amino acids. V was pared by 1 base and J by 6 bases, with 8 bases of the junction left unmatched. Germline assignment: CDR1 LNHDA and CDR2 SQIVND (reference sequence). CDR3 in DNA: TGTGCCAGTAGTATAGTTGTTGGACTAGCGGGAGTATCCGGGGAGCTGTTTTTT. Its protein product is CASSIVVGLAGVSGELFF.

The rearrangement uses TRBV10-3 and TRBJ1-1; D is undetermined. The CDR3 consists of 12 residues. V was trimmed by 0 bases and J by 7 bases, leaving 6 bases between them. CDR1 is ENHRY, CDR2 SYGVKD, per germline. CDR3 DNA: TGTGCCATCAGTGAGTCGTACGGTGAAGCTTTCTTT. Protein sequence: CAISESYGEAFF.

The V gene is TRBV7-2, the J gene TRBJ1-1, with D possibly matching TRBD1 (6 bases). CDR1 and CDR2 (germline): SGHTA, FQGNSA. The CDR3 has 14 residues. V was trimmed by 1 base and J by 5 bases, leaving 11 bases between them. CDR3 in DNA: TGTGCCAGCAGCTTAGACAGGGTGGGAACTGAAGCTTTCTTT. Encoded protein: CASSLDRVGTEAFF.

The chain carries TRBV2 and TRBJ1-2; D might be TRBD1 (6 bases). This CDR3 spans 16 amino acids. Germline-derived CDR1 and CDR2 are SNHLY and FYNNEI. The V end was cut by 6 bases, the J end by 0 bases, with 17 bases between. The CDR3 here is CASRGQNRAPNYGYTF. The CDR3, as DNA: TGTGCCAGCAGGGGCCAGAACAGGGCCCCTAACTATGGCTACACCTTC.

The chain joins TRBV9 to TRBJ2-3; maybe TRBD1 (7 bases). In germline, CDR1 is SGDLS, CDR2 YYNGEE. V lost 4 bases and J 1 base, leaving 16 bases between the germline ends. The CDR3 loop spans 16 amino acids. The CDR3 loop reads CASSSRTGGRTDTQYF. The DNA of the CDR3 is TGTGCCAGCAGCTCCCGGACAGGAGGGCGCACAGATACGCAGTATTTT.

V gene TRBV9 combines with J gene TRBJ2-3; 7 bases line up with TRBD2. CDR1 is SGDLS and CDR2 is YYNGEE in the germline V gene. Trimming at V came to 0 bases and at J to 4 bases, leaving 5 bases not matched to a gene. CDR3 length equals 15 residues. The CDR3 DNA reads TGTGCCAGCAGCGTAGATTCTAGCGGAGCAGATACGCAGTATTTT. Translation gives CASSVDSSGADTQYF.

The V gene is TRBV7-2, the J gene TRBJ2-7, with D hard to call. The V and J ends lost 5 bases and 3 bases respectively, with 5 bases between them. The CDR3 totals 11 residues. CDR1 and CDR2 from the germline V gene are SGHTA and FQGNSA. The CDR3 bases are TGTGCCAGCAGCGGGAACTACGAGCAGTACTTC. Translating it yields CASSGNYEQYF. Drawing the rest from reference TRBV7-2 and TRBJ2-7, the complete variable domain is GAGVSQSPSNKVTEKGKDVELRCDPISGHTALYWYRQSLGQGLEFLIYFQGNSAPDKSGLPSDRFSAERTGGSVSTLTIQRTQQEDSAVYLCASSGNYEQYFGPGTRLTVT.

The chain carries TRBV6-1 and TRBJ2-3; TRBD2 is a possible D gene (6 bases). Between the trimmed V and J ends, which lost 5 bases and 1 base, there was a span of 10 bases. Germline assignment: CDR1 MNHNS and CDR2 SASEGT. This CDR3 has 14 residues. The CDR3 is CASSPSGGTDTQYF. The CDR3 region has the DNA TGTGCCAGCAGTCCTTCGGGAGGCACAGATACGCAGTATTTT.

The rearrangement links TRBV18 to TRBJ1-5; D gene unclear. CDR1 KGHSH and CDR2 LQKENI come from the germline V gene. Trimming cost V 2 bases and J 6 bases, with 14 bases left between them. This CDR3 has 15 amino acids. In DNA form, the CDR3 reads TGTGCCAGCTCACCAGCCGACATAACGGGTCAGCCCCAGCATTTT. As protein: CASSPADITGQPQHF. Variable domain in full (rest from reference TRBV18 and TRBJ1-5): NAGVMQNPRHLVRRRGQEARLRCSPMKGHSHVYWYRQLPEEGLKFMVYLQKENIIDESGMPKERFSAEFPKEGPSILRIQQVVRGDSAAYFCASSPADITGQPQHFGDGTRLSIL.

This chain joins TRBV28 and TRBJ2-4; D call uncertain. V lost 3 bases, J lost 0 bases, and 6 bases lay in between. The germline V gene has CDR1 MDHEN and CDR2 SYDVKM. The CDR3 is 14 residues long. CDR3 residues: CASSFQLAKNIQYF. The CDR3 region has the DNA TGTGCCAGCAGTTTCCAACTAGCCAAAAACATTCAGTACTTC.

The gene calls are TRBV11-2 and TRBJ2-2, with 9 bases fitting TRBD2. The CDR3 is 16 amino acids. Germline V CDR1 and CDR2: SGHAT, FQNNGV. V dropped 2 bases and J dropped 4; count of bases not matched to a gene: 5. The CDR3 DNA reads TGTGCCAGCAGCTTAAATGGACTAGCGATCACCGGGGAGCTGTTTTTT. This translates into CASSLNGLAITGELFF.

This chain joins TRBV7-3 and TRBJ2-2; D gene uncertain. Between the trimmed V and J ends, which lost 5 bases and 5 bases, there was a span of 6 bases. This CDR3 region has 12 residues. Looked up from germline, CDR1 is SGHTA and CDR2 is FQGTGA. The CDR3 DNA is TGTGCCAGCAGCCTAGGAACCGGGGAGCTGTTTTTT. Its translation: CASSLGTGELFF.

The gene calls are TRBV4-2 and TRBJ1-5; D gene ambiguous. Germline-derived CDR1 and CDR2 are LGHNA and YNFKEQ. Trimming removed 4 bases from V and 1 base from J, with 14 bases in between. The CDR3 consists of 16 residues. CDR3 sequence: CASSPQMAGSNQPQHF. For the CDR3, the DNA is TGTGCCAGCAGCCCTCAAATGGCAGGAAGCAATCAGCCCCAGCATTTT.

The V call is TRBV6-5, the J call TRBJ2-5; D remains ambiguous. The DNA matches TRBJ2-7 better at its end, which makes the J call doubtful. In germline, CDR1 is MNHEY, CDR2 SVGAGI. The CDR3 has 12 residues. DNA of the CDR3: TGTGCCAGCAGTTGGGACTCCTACGAGCAGTACTTC. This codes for CASSWDSYEQYF.

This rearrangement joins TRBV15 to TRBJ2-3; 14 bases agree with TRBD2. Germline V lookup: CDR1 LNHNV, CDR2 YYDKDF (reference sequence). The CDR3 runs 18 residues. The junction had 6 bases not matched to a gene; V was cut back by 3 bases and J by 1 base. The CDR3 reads CATSSTGLAGVGTDTQYF. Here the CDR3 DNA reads TGTGCCACCAGCAGCACGGGACTAGCGGGAGTCGGCACAGATACGCAGTATTTT.

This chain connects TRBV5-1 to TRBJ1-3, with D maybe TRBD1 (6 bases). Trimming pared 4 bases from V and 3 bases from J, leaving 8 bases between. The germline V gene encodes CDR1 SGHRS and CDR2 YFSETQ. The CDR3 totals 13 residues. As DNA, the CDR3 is TGCGCCAGCAGCGAGGGGGATGGAAACACCATATATTTT. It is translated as CASSEGDGNTIYF.

CDR3 nucleotides: TGTGCCAGCAGCTTCTCCATAGGGACAGCAAGCACAGATACGCAGTATTTT. It translates to CASSFSIGTASTDTQYF. The rearrangement joins TRBV11-3 to TRBJ2-3; 7 bases align to TRBD1. V gave up 3 bases and J gave up 0 bases; unmatched junction bases: 9. Germline loops: CDR1 SGHNT, CDR2 YENEEA. The CDR3 has 17 amino acids.